The TCR beta chain described here comes from a study of blood T cell repertoires in COVID-19 (dated by TCRdb to the early 2020s). At the level of the whole study: Collaborator samples came from the United States, Italy and Spain and covered acute and convalescent phases of COVID-19. The repertoires were made available in a free public database intended to serve as a resource for research on the immune response to SARS-CoV-2. Subjects who had been exposed to COVID-19, were actively infected with it, or had recovered from it provided the deeply sampled blood TCRbeta repertoires that made up the dataset. The samples were drawn from the first 160 participants of the ongoing ImmuneRACE study and from 1,200 or so subjects provided by 6 global collaborators. The prospective study material was composed of cDNA or gDNA derived from T cells, B-cell-depleted T cells, or PBMCs. Where available, HLA class I and class II types were taken from metadata supplied by the sample provider and were not determined by assay-based typing. The sample metadata nearly always contained a de-identified subject ID, COVID-19 status, age in years and sex. The full study reports these points: The quantity of clinical and demographic metadata differed by source and by participant and was supplied without curation.

V and J are truncated by 6 bases and 7 bases respectively, leaving an intervening sequence of 13 bases. CDR1 and CDR2 were assigned from the germline V gene (reference sequence) as DFQATT and SNEGSKA. Counted from cysteine to phenylalanine, this CDR3 has 12 amino acids. The read is trimmed to its CDR3 DNA, 36 bases read in frame from base 1. There are a few counts of this clone. This clone's antigen is unknown. No base quality values were provided; no much bigger clone lies one nucleotide off. Whole blood was collected in K2EDTA tubes by collaborating institutions according to the institutions' own protocols. For TCRbeta analysis, collaborator samples were shipped as frozen whole blood, as isolated PBMCs, or as DNA extracted from either sample type. TCRbeta CDR3 regions were amplified from genomic DNA by means of the immunoSEQ Assay, a bias-controlled multiplex PCR. Processing in the source paper ran as follows. The number of nucleated cells in each sample was estimated by amplification of reference gene primers within the assay. To quantify the absolute abundance of each unique TCRbeta CDR3 rearrangement, sequence reads were collapsed and filtered. For each sample, productive Simpson clonality was calculated as the square root of Simpson's diversity index across productive rearrangements. TCRdb obtained this table from immuneACCESS and retained in-frame rearrangements with V and J assigned. These tables miss some clones; where compared with another copy, unresolved V genes account for less than half of the shortfall, and the remainder is unexplained. V and J calls and clone size are copied from that table; D and trimming were computed from the DNA. For this sample there are under 200,000 clones; about 80% appear just once. The ten top clones hold about 7.2% of the sample.

The sequence links TRBV20-1 to TRBJ2-1; TRBD2 could be the D gene, as 6 bases match. The TCR sequence derives from a man in his sixties with acute or convalescent COVID-19. The material sequenced was peripheral blood. The nucleotides are TGCAGTGCCAGTCGGGAGTTTAATGAGCAGTTCTTC. Translated, it gives CSASREFNEQFF.